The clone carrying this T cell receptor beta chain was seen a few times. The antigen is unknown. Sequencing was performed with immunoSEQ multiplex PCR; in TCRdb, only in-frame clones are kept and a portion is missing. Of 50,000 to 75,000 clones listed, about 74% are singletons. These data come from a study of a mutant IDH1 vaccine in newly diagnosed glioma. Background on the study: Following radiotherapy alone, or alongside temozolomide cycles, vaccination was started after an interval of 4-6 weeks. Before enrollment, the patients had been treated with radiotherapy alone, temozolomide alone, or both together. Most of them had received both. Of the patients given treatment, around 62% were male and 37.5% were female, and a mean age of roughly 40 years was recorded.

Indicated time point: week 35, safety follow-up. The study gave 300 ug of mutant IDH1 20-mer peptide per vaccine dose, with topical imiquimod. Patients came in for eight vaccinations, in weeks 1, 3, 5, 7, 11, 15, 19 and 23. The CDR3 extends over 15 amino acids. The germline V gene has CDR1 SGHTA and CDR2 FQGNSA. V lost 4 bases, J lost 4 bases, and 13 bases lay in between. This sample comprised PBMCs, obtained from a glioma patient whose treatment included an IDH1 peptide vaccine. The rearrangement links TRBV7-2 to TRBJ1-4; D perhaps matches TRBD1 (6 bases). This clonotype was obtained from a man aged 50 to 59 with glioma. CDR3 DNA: TGTGCCAGCAGCTCCTTACAGGGCCTTAATGAAAAACTGTTTTTT. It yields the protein CASSSLQGLNEKLFF.